Listed here are 32 T cell receptor beta chains from one sample, sequenced in a study of STAT3 mutations in large granular lymphocyte leukemia. Study outcomes and limitations: In T-cell large granular lymphocyte leukemia, about half of patients showed multiple immunodominant subclonotypes.

Libraries were prepared by immunoSEQ multiplex PCR; TCRdb keeps only in-frame clonotypes and omits some of them. Seen here are 9,500 to 15,000 clones, 76% observed once, and the top ten hold around 50%. Which antigens these TCRs recognize remains unknown. Specimen: peripheral blood mononuclear cells. The receptors come from a man between 60 and 75 years old with T-cell large granular lymphocyte leukemia. Some clones in this sample may be carry-over from other donors' samples.

The rearrangement uses TRBV11-3 and TRBJ1-5; tentative D call: TRBD1 (5 bases). This CDR3 contains 15 residues. With 5 bases removed from V and 2 bases from J, the gap between germline ends came to 13 bases. CDR1 is SGHNT, CDR2 YENEEA, per germline. CDR3 amino acids: CASSPRGGGNQPQHF. CDR3 DNA: TGTGCCAGCAGCCCACGTGGGGGGGGCAATCAGCCCCAGCATTTT. Full variable domain (remainder filled in from reference TRBV11-3 and TRBJ1-5): EAGVVQSPRYKIIEKKQPVAFWCNPISGHNTLYWYLQNLGQGPELLIRYENEEAVDDSQLPKDRFSAERLKGVDSTLKIQPAELGDSAVYLCASSPRGGGNQPQHFGDGTRLSIL.

This clone was picked up one time. The V gene is TRBV5-4, the J gene TRBJ1-1; TRBD1 is a possible D gene (6 bases). The CDR3 contains 15 residues. Looked up from germline, CDR1 is SGHNT and CDR2 is YYREEE (reference sequence). V was cut by 0 bases and J by 3 bases, with 12 bases left in between. The CDR3: CASSLVGAGDTEAFF. CDR3 coding DNA: TGTGCCAGCAGCTTGGTCGGGGCAGGGGACACTGAAGCTTTCTTT.

The gene calls are TRBV5-4 and TRBJ1-1, with 7 positions matching TRBD1. Germline V gene sequence: CDR1 SGHNT, CDR2 YYREEE (reference sequence). This CDR3 region has 13 residues. The V and J ends lost 4 bases and 5 bases, in that order; junction bases with no gene match: 5. CDR3: CASSRDRRTEAFF. CDR3 nucleotide sequence: TGTGCCAGCAGCCGGGACAGACGGACTGAAGCTTTCTTT.

The chain uses TRBV4-2 and TRBJ2-7; TRBD1 is a possible D gene (6 bases). Looked up from germline, CDR1 is LGHNA and CDR2 is YNFKEQ. The V and J ends lost 0 bases and 2 bases respectively, with 11 bases between them. This CDR3 is built from 15 residues. This chain's CDR3 is CASSQDTGSAYEQYF. The CDR3 DNA reads TGTGCCAGCAGCCAAGATACAGGGTCTGCCTACGAGCAGTACTTC.

This chain joins TRBV5-1 and TRBJ2-7; 15 nucleotides agree with TRBD2. Germline V lookup: CDR1 SGHRS, CDR2 YFSETQ. Germline trimming cut 5 bases from V and 2 bases from J; bases unmatched to any gene: 5. The CDR3 consists of 16 residues. The CDR3 is CASRRGLAGGPYEQYF. The CDR3 coding sequence is TGCGCCAGCAGGCGGGGACTAGCGGGAGGACCCTACGAGCAGTACTTC.

This clone was counted a few times. Written as DNA, the CDR3 is TGTGCCAGTAGTATCCGAATAGCTCGGGAGACCCAGTACTTC. Translating it yields CASSIRIARETQYF. The V and J genes are TRBV19 and TRBJ2-5; D is uncertain. The CDR3 is made up of 14 amino acids. Deletions cut 3 bases from V and 5 bases from J, with 13 bases between. CDR1 is LNHDA and CDR2 is SQIVND in the germline V gene (reference sequence). The full variable domain, in which reference TRBV19 and TRBJ2-5 provide the parts outside the CDR3, is DGGITQSPKYLFRKEGQNVTLSCEQNLNHDAMYWYRQDPGQGLRLIYYSQIVNDFQKGDIAEGYSVSREKKESFPLTVTSAQKNPTAFYLCASSIRIARETQYFGPGTRLLVL.

In this sample, this clone turned up once. The chain recombines TRBV30 with TRBJ1-2, with a tentative D call TRBD1 (6 bases). CDR1 is GTSNPN, CDR2 SVGIG, per germline (reference sequence). V lost 4 bases and J lost 4, with 16 bases in between. This CDR3 spans 14 amino acids. The CDR3 nucleotides are TGTGCCTGGACCTTAGGGGGGATAGGCTATGGCTACACCTTC. It specifies CAWTLGGIGYGYTF.

The chain is built from TRBV9 and TRBJ2-1, with D possibly being TRBD2 (5 bases). Germline V lookup: CDR1 SGDLS, CDR2 YYNGEE. The CDR3 has 14 amino acids. Deletions cut 4 bases from V and 4 bases from J, with 12 bases between. The CDR3 nucleotides read TGTGCCAGCAGCTTAGAGGGTTATTACAATGAGCAGTTCTTC. This encodes CASSLEGYYNEQFF.

The rearrangement uses TRBV27 and TRBJ2-7; 8 bases map to TRBD1. Germline lookup yields CDR1 MNHEY and CDR2 SMNVEV (reference sequence). The V segment lost 5 bases and the J segment 0 bases; nucleotides outside the gene matches: 9. This CDR3 comprises 16 residues. The CDR3 DNA follows: TGTGCCAGCAGTCCCGGGACAGGCCATAGCTCCTACGAGCAGTACTTC. Amino acid sequence: CASSPGTGHSSYEQYF.

V gene TRBV7-8 combines with J gene TRBJ2-1; tentative D call: TRBD2 (5 bases). This CDR3 spans 14 amino acids. The ends were cut back, 7 bases at V and 9 bases at J, with 19 bases in the middle. In germline, CDR1 is SGHVS, CDR2 FQNEAQ. The CDR3 protein is CASTLGVGASEQFF. CDR3 DNA: TGTGCCAGCACCCTGGGAGTTGGCGCTAGTGAGCAGTTCTTC. The full variable domain, its missing parts supplied by reference TRBV7-8 and TRBJ2-1, is GAGVSQSPRYKVAKRGQDVALRCDPISGHVSLFWYQQALGQGPEFLTYFQNEAQLDKSGLPSDRFFAERPEGSVSTLKIQRTQQEDSAVYLCASTLGVGASEQFFGPGTRLTVL.

The genes are TRBV11-2 and TRBJ2-5; D not resolved. Trimming removed 3 bases at V and 2 bases at J, with 7 bases between. The CDR3 spans 13 residues. Per germline, CDR1 SGHAT and CDR2 FQNNGV. CDR3 DNA: TGTGCCAGCAGCTTCGCACTACAAGAGACCCAGTACTTC. Protein: CASSFALQETQYF. The entire variable domain, with the rest obtained from reference TRBV11-2 and TRBJ2-5, is as follows: EAGVAQSPRYKIIEKRQSVAFWCNPISGHATLYWYQQILGQGPKLLIQFQNNGVVDDSQLPKDRFSAERLKGVDSTLKIQPAKLEDSAVYLCASSFALQETQYFGPGTRLLVL.

This clone was picked up a small number of times. V usage is TRBV18 and J usage is TRBJ2-1; no clear D gene. V lost 2 bases and J 4 bases, leaving 0 bases between the germline ends. Germline V gives CDR1 KGHSH, CDR2 LQKENI. The length of the CDR3 is 11 residues. The CDR3 DNA sequence: TGTGCCAGCTCACCATACAATGAGCAGTTCTTC. Translated: CASSPYNEQFF.

The chain carries TRBV7-9 and TRBJ1-2; the match to TRBD1 covers 10 bases. CDR1 is SEHNR, CDR2 FQNEAQ, per germline (reference sequence). This CDR3 comprises 16 residues. V shed 5 bases and J 7 bases; nucleotides not matched to a gene: 13. The CDR3 is CASSHTTGGQIAGYTF. The CDR3 bases are TGTGCCAGCAGCCACACGACAGGGGGCCAGATAGCTGGCTACACCTTC.

The table lists this clone with a count of one. The chain employs TRBV29-1 and TRBJ2-1; no firm D call. V was trimmed by 7 bases and J by 0 bases, leaving 10 bases between them. The CDR3 extends over 13 amino acids. Germline lookup yields CDR1 SQVTM and CDR2 ANQGSEA. The CDR3 here is CSAEPSSYNEQFF. CDR3 nucleotides: TGCAGCGCCGAACCGAGCTCCTACAATGAGCAGTTCTTC.

V is TRBV2 and J is TRBJ2-4; D possibly uses TRBD1 or TRBD2 (6 bases each). V dropped 7 bases and J dropped 3 bases, with 13 bases sitting between them. This CDR3 spans 14 amino acids. Germline-derived CDR1 and CDR2 are SNHLY and FYNNEI. The CDR3 nucleotides read TGTGCCAGCAACGAACAGGGAGGCAAAAACATTCAGTACTTC. Amino acids: CASNEQGGKNIQYF.

The rearrangement uses TRBV7-9 and TRBJ1-5; the match to TRBD1 covers 7 bases. The V gene end was trimmed by 1 base and the J gene end by 3 bases; junction bases not matched to a gene: 3. This CDR3 is 15 amino acids long. The germline V gene has CDR1 SEHNR and CDR2 FQNEAQ (reference sequence). The CDR3 spells CASSLGDSSNQPQHF. CDR3 bases: TGTGCCAGCAGCTTAGGGGACAGTTCCAATCAGCCCCAGCATTTT.

This clone occurred a few times. This chain joins TRBV14 and TRBJ2-3; D is possibly TRBD1 (6 bases). V lost 0 bases and J lost 2, with 12 bases in between. CDR1 is SGHDN, CDR2 FVKESK, per germline. The CDR3 is 16 amino acids. The CDR3 is CASSQDGDTYTDTQYF. As DNA, the CDR3 is TGTGCCAGCAGCCAAGATGGGGACACCTACACAGATACGCAGTATTTT. The variable domain in full, with the rest retrieved from reference TRBV14 and TRBJ2-3, is EAGVTQFPSHSVIEKGQTVTLRCDPISGHDNLYWYRRVMGKEIKFLLHFVKESKQDESGMPNNRFLAERTGGTYSTLKVQPAELEDSGVYFCASSQDGDTYTDTQYFGPGTRLTVL.

V gene TRBV29-1 combines with J gene TRBJ2-2; 11 bases agree with TRBD2. Losses at the gene ends were 4 bases for V and 5 bases for J; bases not matched to a gene: 3. Germline CDR1 is SQVTM and CDR2 is ANQGSEA. This CDR3 has 14 residues. CDR3 bases: TGCAGCGTTGGTACTAGCGGGAGAACCGGGGAGCTGTTTTTT. Residues: CSVGTSGRTGELFF.

The chain recombines TRBV6-5 with TRBJ1-2; 8 nucleotides match TRBD1. The CDR3 loop spans 15 amino acids. The junction had 9 bases not matched to a gene; V was cut back by 6 bases and J by 3 bases. CDR1 is MNHEY, CDR2 SVGAGI, per germline. The CDR3 region has the DNA TGTGCCAGCAGGAACCAGGGGGCTGCTCACTATGGCTACACCTTC. This sequence encodes CASRNQGAAHYGYTF.

A few counts support this clone. The genes are TRBV19 and TRBJ1-1; D may be TRBD1 (5 bases). Per the germline V gene, CDR1 is LNHDA and CDR2 is SQIVND (reference sequence). V lost 6 bases to trimming and J lost 2 bases, with 13 bases between them. This CDR3 spans 14 amino acids. The CDR3 protein is CASSFLGQNTEAFF. The CDR3 DNA reads as TGTGCCAGTAGCTTCCTCGGACAAAACACTGAAGCTTTCTTT.

This clone was seen more than once but under ten times. The rearrangement uses TRBV7-9 and TRBJ2-7; 9 nucleotides line up with TRBD1. The CDR3 sequence is 17 residues long. Per the germline V gene, CDR1 is SEHNR and CDR2 is FQNEAQ (reference sequence). V was pared by 0 bases and J by 5 bases, with 11 bases of the junction left unmatched. CDR3 sequence: CASSLAPIGQGFNEQYF. The DNA of the CDR3 is TGTGCCAGCAGCTTAGCTCCTATTGGACAGGGGTTCAACGAGCAGTACTTC.

This chain uses TRBV30 with TRBJ2-7; TRBD1 matches 8 bases. The germline CDR1 and CDR2 sequences are GTSNPN and SVGIG (reference sequence). The CDR3 has 15 residues. The V gene end was trimmed by 2 bases and the J gene end by 3 bases; junction bases not matched to a gene: 9. The CDR3 reads CAWSSGGGLYYEQYF. CDR3 coding DNA: TGTGCCTGGAGTTCAGGGGGCGGACTTTACTACGAGCAGTACTTC. The full variable domain, completed using reference TRBV30 and TRBJ2-7, is SQTIHQWPATLVQPVGSPLSLECTVEGTSNPNLYWYRQAAGRGLQLLFYSVGIGQISSEVPQNLSASRPQDRQFILSSKKLLLSDSGFYLCAWSSGGGLYYEQYFGPGTRLTVT.

V usage is TRBV7-9 and J usage is TRBJ1-2; 7 bases agree with TRBD1. The V and J ends lost 5 bases and 6 bases, in that order; junction bases with no gene match: 6. CDR1 SEHNR and CDR2 FQNEAQ come from the germline V gene (reference sequence). CDR3 length: 13 residues. The chain's CDR3 is CASSRGGADGYTF. The DNA of the CDR3 is TGTGCCAGCAGCAGAGGGGGCGCGGATGGCTACACCTTC.

The CDR3, as DNA: TGTGCCAGCCGACAGATCCTTGGGAACTATGGCTACACCTTC. As protein: CASRQILGNYGYTF. The chain carries TRBV5-4 and TRBJ1-2; TRBD1 is a possible D gene (5 bases). The CDR3 is made up of 14 amino acids. Germline CDR1 SGHNT, CDR2 YYREEE (reference sequence). V was clipped by 7 bases and J by 2 bases, with 15 bases between them.

The rearrangement joins TRBV9 to TRBJ2-1; TRBD2 might be the D (5 bases). CDR3 length: 14 residues. The germline V gene encodes CDR1 SGDLS and CDR2 YYNGEE. V was cut by 0 bases and J by 9 bases, with 13 bases left in between. CDR3 protein: CASSVVPGEGEQFF. The CDR3, as DNA: TGTGCCAGCAGCGTAGTTCCAGGAGAGGGTGAGCAGTTCTTC.

The chain couples TRBV13 to TRBJ2-7; D gene ambiguous. Trimming left V 5 bases short and J 5 bases short, with 10 bases between. Germline V gene sequence: CDR1 PRHDT, CDR2 FYEKMQ (reference sequence). The length of the CDR3 is 12 residues. The CDR3 nucleotides read TGTGCCAGCAGCCTCCGTGGGCACGAGCAGTACTTC. It yields the protein CASSLRGHEQYF.

J is TRBJ2-1 and V is TRBV25-1; D is undetermined. This CDR3 comprises 14 residues. Per the germline V gene, CDR1 is MGHDK and CDR2 is SYGVNS. Trimming removed 5 bases at V and 4 bases at J, with 12 bases between. CDR3 sequence reads: CASSKTPEYNEQFF. CDR3 nucleotide sequence: TGTGCCAGCAGTAAGACCCCCGAATACAATGAGCAGTTCTTC. Full variable domain (rest looked up from reference TRBV25-1 and TRBJ2-1): EADIYQTPRYLVIGTGKKITLECSQTMGHDKMYWYQQDPGMELHLIHYSYGVNSTEKGDLSSESTVSRIRTEHFPLTLESARPSHTSQYLCASSKTPEYNEQFFGPGTRLTVL.

V is TRBV5-1 and J is TRBJ1-5, with D possibly being TRBD1 (5 bases). Germline V gene sequence: CDR1 SGHRS, CDR2 YFSETQ. The V end lost 1 base, the J end lost 3 bases, and 11 bases lay between the germline ends. This CDR3 has 15 amino acids. The CDR3 coding sequence is TGCGCCAGCAGCTTGAATACAGGATCCAATCAGCCCCAGCATTTT. Translating it yields CASSLNTGSNQPQHF.

This clone has a handful of counts. The chain carries TRBV19 and TRBJ1-4; a weak D match, TRBD1 (5 bases). There are 13 residues in the CDR3. Trimming pared 3 bases from V and 8 bases from J, leaving 10 bases between. The germline V gene has CDR1 LNHDA and CDR2 SQIVND (reference sequence). The CDR3 loop is CASSIWGREKLFF. The CDR3 DNA sequence: TGTGCCAGTAGTATCTGGGGGAGAGAAAAACTGTTTTTT.

This chain uses TRBV18 with TRBJ2-5; D unresolved. Germline CDR1 and CDR2: KGHSH and LQKENI. Deletions cut 3 bases from V and 7 bases from J, with 9 bases between. The CDR3 is 12 residues long. Here the CDR3 reads CASSPASSTQYF. The CDR3 bases are TGTGCCAGCTCACCGGCCAGTTCGACCCAGTACTTC.

The rearrangement joins TRBV4-3 to TRBJ2-3; no reliable D call. CDR3 length: 14 amino acids. V was shortened by 1 base and J by 1 base, with 6 bases between the two germline ends. Germline values: CDR1 LGHNA, CDR2 YSLEER. This CDR3 is CASSQGRGTDTQYF. The CDR3 DNA reads as TGCGCCAGCAGCCAAGGGAGAGGCACAGATACGCAGTATTTT.

In DNA form, the CDR3 reads TGTGCCCACGAGGCTAGCGGTTACAATGAGCAGTTCTTC. Translating it yields CAHEASGYNEQFF. The chain carries TRBV30 and TRBJ2-1; TRBD2 matches 7 bases. V trimming: 8 bases; J trimming: 4 bases; junction bases outside the gene matches: 8. In germline, CDR1 is GTSNPN, CDR2 SVGIG (reference sequence). This CDR3 contains 13 residues.